This T cell receptor beta chain was identified during a study of blood T cells in healthy people across ages. CDR1 and CDR2 (germline): DFQATT, SNEGSKA (reference sequence). The J segment lost 4 bases and the V segment lost 5 bases, leaving 4 bases of the junction unmatched. The CDR3 is made up of 13 amino acids. Overall study results and limits: Naive and antigen-experienced cells could not be conclusively compared, given unsorted PBMCs.

PCR was performed a second time for about 7 to 12 cycles using a sample-barcoded 5' primer and a J-beta primer mix. In TCRdb, the 5' RACE reads were re-called with MiXCR into one record per CDR3 protein. The repertoire holds more than 1,400,000 distinct CDR3 sequences, with 42% as singletons. This clonotype has just a few counts. Its antigen is as yet unknown. The TCR originated in a woman aged 18-35 years in good health. Material for sequencing was blood. The chain employs TRBV20-1 and TRBJ2-4, with 8 bases matching TRBD1. CDR3 nucleotide sequence: TGCAGTGCTCCGCGGACAGGGAAAAACATTCAGTACTTC. Translated, it gives CSAPRTGKNIQYF.